This entry lists 23 T cell receptor beta chains sequenced from one sample in a study of T cell clonality in common variable immunodeficiency. The data were produced by immunoSEQ multiplex PCR, yet TCRdb's version contains in-frame clones alone and is incomplete. The data show around 45,000 clones, with none appearing a single time. Sequenced sample: peripheral blood mononuclear cells. The receptors here all came from a person between 18 and 70 years old in good health.

To note about this clone: The missing CDR3 end, 3 residues past where the read stops, is filled in from the germline J gene. The chain joins TRBV11-1 to TRBJ1-5; TRBD1 is a possible D gene (6 bases). The V and J ends lost 4 bases and 4 bases respectively, with 14 bases between them. The CDR3 runs to 15 residues. CDR1 and CDR2 from the germline V gene are SGHAT and FQDESV (reference sequence). The sequenced CDR3 bases are TGTGCCAGCAGCTACTCCGGACAGCCAAATCAGCCC. Amino acid sequence: CASSYSGQPNQP. The whole CDR3 region reads CASSYSGQPNQPQHF.

This clone was detected many times. Read data end 3 residues before the CDR3 end; the end is taken from the germline J gene. The genes are TRBV6-1 and TRBJ1-4; 9 nucleotides agree with TRBD1. There are 17 residues in the CDR3. Germline CDR1 MNHNS, CDR2 SASEGT. Trimming removed 2 bases from V and 2 bases from J; junction bases left unmatched: 6. The CDR3 spells CASSESYRGRTNEKLFF. The sequenced CDR3 bases are TGTGCCAGCAGTGAATCTTACAGGGGGCGTACTAATGAAAAA.

This clone has a count of ten or more. With the read ending 3 residues before the CDR3 end, the germline J gene is used to fill in that end. This rearrangement joins TRBV7-9 to TRBJ2-7; no clear D. The V and J ends lost 1 base and 2 bases respectively, with 9 bases between them. CDR1 and CDR2 from the germline V gene are SEHNR and FQNEAQ (reference sequence). CDR3 size: 14 residues. CDR3 DNA, as far as it was read: TGTGCCAGCAGCTTAGTCGCCAGTACCTACGAG. It yields the protein CASSLVASTYE. The whole CDR3 is CASSLVASTYEQYF.

This clone was found many times. Sequencing ends 3 residues short of the CDR3 end; the germline J gene provides the rest. The chain has TRBV11-3 and TRBJ2-7, with 8 bases lining up with TRBD1. This CDR3 region has 14 residues. J was trimmed by 4 bases and V by 5 bases; bases with no gene match: 7. Germline-derived CDR1 and CDR2 are SGHNT and YENEEA. The CDR3: CASSPRDRRYEQYF. The DNA read from the CDR3 is TGTGCCAGCAGCCCACGGGACAGGCGGTACGAG.

This clone was found many times. The DNA ends 3 residues before the CDR3 does, and the rest of the CDR3 is filled in from the germline J gene. This chain links TRBV9 with TRBJ2-7; 8 bases line up with TRBD1. Germline V gives CDR1 SGDLS, CDR2 YYNGEE. V shed 3 bases, J shed 1 base, and the junction held 3 bases outside the gene matches. The CDR3 has 14 amino acids. The DNA read from the CDR3 is TGTGCCAGCAGCGCAGACAGGGGATCCTACGAG. It is translated as CASSADRGSYE. The entire CDR3 protein reads CASSADRGSYEQYF.

This clone was counted many times. The read ends 3 residues before the CDR3 terminus; that terminus is restored from the germline J gene. This chain joins TRBV29-1 and TRBJ2-7, with TRBD2 matching over 7 bases. Germline CDR1 reads SQVTM; CDR2 reads ANQGSEA. V lost 4 bases to trimming and J lost 4 bases; unmatched junction nucleotides: 10. The CDR3 contains 14 residues. CDR3 protein: CSVVQSGNPYEQYF. Incomplete CDR3 DNA: TGCAGCGTTGTACAAAGCGGGAACCCTTACGAG.

This clone has a count of ten or more. The read halts 3 residues ahead of the CDR3 end, with the missing end drawn from the germline J gene. This sequence joins TRBV7-3 and TRBJ2-1; 10 bases are shared with TRBD2. V trimming: 3 bases; J trimming: 9 bases; junction bases outside the gene matches: 8. CDR3 length: 15 residues. Germline-derived CDR1 and CDR2 are SGHTA and FQGTGA. The sequenced part of the CDR3 DNA is TGTGCCAGCAGCTTTAAAAGCGGGGGGGCCGTTGAG. Translation: CASSFKSGGAVE. The CDR3, in full, reads CASSFKSGGAVEQFF.

This clone was observed many times. The read ends 3 residues before the CDR3 terminus; that terminus is restored from the germline J gene. The chain recombines TRBV19 with TRBJ2-1; 7 bases align to TRBD2. The CDR3 covers 15 residues. Germline CDR1 reads LNHDA; CDR2 reads SQIVND (reference sequence). V was clipped by 3 bases and J by 6 bases; unmatched bases: 8. Incomplete CDR3 DNA: TGTGCCAGTAGTATCGGCGCGGGAGCGCCCAATGAG. This gives the protein CASSIGAGAPNE. The CDR3 in its entirety is CASSIGAGAPNEQFF.

There are many counts of this clone. The read gets to within 3 residues of the CDR3 end, and the germline J gene fills in the rest. The chain has TRBV7-6 and TRBJ2-2; D is unresolved. Germline V lookup: CDR1 SGHVS, CDR2 FNYEAQ. The CDR3 has 17 amino acids. V was pared by 5 bases and J by 6 bases, with 22 bases between. CDR3 in amino acids: CASSPALVHRLSGELFF. The sequenced part of the CDR3 DNA is TGTGCCAGCAGCCCCGCGTTGGTACACAGATTATCCGGGGAG. Based on the CDR3 plus reference TRBV7-6 and TRBJ2-2, the full variable domain is GAGVSQSPRYKVTKRGQDVALRCDPISGHVSLYWYRQALGQGPEFLTYFNYEAQQDKSGLPNDRFSAERPEGSISTLTIQRTEQRDSAMYRCASSPALVHRLSGELFFGEGSRLTVL.

This clone appeared many times. The DNA ends 3 residues before the CDR3 does, and the rest of the CDR3 is filled in from the germline J gene. The V and J genes are TRBV13 and TRBJ2-5; 16 nucleotides align to TRBD2. CDR1 and CDR2 from the germline V gene are PRHDT and FYEKMQ (reference sequence). V gave up 4 bases and J gave up 1 base; unmatched junction bases: 9. CDR3 size: 19 residues. CDR3 in amino acids: CASSYDTGLAGGIQETQYF. The sequenced part of the CDR3 DNA is TGTGCCAGCAGCTACGACACGGGACTAGCGGGGGGGATCCAAGAGACC. The whole variable domain, filled in from reference TRBV13 and TRBJ2-5, reads AAGVIQSPRHLIKEKRETATLKCYPIPRHDTVYWYQQGPGQDPQFLISFYEKMQSDKGSIPDRFSAQQFSDYHSELNMSSLELGDSALYFCASSYDTGLAGGIQETQYFGPGTRLLVL.

The table lists this clone with many counts. The DNA ends 3 residues before the CDR3 does, and the rest of the CDR3 is filled in from the germline J gene. The chain recombines TRBV20-1 with TRBJ1-2; TRBD1 matches 9 bases. Losses at the gene ends were 2 bases for V and 2 bases for J; bases not matched to a gene: 3. The CDR3 is made up of 14 amino acids. CDR1 DFQATT and CDR2 SNEGSKA come from the germline V gene (reference sequence). CDR3 DNA, as far as it was read: TGCAGTGCTAGAAGGGGGACAGGGAACTATGGC. Encoded protein: CSARRGTGNYG. Given in full, the CDR3 is CSARRGTGNYGYTF.

This clone was counted many times. The read gets to within 3 residues of the CDR3 end, and the germline J gene fills in the rest. V usage is TRBV5-6 and J usage is TRBJ1-2; perhaps TRBD1 as D (6 bases). Looked up from germline, CDR1 is SGHDT and CDR2 is YYEEEE. This CDR3 has 13 residues. With 5 bases removed from V and 3 bases from J, the gap between germline ends came to 11 bases. CDR3 bases read: TGTGCCAGCAGATCTCAGGGGTACTATGGC. Protein product: CASRSQGYYG. The whole CDR3 protein is CASRSQGYYGYTF.

This clone came up many times. The CDR3 extends 3 residues past the end of the read, so its final part is completed from the germline J gene. V and J are TRBV14 and TRBJ2-7; D gene uncertain. V was cut by 1 base and J by 5 bases, with 6 bases left in between. CDR1 is SGHDN, CDR2 FVKESK, per germline. This CDR3 is built from 12 residues. This CDR3 is CASSQVNNEQYF. The DNA read from the CDR3 is TGTGCCAGCAGCCAAGTCAACAACGAG.

This clone was found many times. Read sequence stops 3 residues before the CDR3 end, and the germline J gene provides the missing end. The same CDR3 is also encoded by other DNA sequences in this sample. The gene calls are TRBV5-1 and TRBJ1-2, with 8 bases matching TRBD1. This CDR3 has 19 amino acids. With 5 bases clipped from V and 4 bases from J, the junction kept 22 bases outside the gene matches. Germline CDR1 SGHRS, CDR2 YFSETQ. The sequenced CDR3 bases are TGCGCCAGCAGAATTGGGGGCAGGGGGCGGGGAAAATTGGGCTATGGC. Translating it yields CASRIGGRGRGKLGYG. The entire CDR3 sequence reads CASRIGGRGRGKLGYGYTF.

This clone appeared many times. The missing CDR3 end, 3 residues past where the read stops, is filled in from the germline J gene. V usage is TRBV10-3 and J usage is TRBJ1-1, with 9 positions matching TRBD1. Germline V gene sequence: CDR1 ENHRY, CDR2 SYGVKD. This CDR3 has 12 residues. Incomplete CDR3 DNA: TGTGCCATCAGTGGTGTCGGGACAGGG. Translating it yields CAISGVGTG. The CDR3 in its entirety is CAISGVGTGAFF.

This clone was counted ten times or more. The read stops 3 residues short of the end of the CDR3; the missing end is completed from the germline J gene. The chain recombines TRBV18 with TRBJ1-5, with D perhaps matching TRBD1 (6 bases). The V gene lost 4 bases and the J gene lost 7 bases, with 14 bases spanning the gap. CDR1 is KGHSH, CDR2 LQKENI, per germline. CDR3 length equals 14 residues. CDR3 bases read: TGTGCCAGCTCACAAGGGGGGGCTTGGCAGCCC. It yields the protein CASSQGGAWQP. The whole CDR3 is CASSQGGAWQPQHF.

This clone was detected ten times or more. Read sequence stops 3 residues before the CDR3 end, and the germline J gene provides the missing end. This chain uses TRBV7-3 with TRBJ2-5; the match to TRBD2 covers 7 bases. The V segment lost 4 bases and the J segment 5 bases; nucleotides outside the gene matches: 13. Germline-derived CDR1 and CDR2 are SGHTA and FQGTGA. This CDR3 comprises 16 residues. Partial CDR3 DNA: TGTGCCAGCAGCTCTAGCGGCGGAAGGGCGAGGGAGACC. This encodes CASSSSGGRARET. The whole CDR3 is CASSSSGGRARETQYF.

Many counts were recorded for this clone. The read terminates 3 residues before the CDR3 end, so the remaining end is supplied by the germline J gene. The chain links TRBV13 to TRBJ1-2; 9 bases are shared with TRBD1. The CDR3 runs 16 residues. Per the germline V gene, CDR1 is PRHDT and CDR2 is FYEKMQ (reference sequence). This CDR3 reads CASSPNRGPPTGGYTF. The CDR3 bases that were read are TGTGCCAGCAGCCCCAACAGGGGGCCCCCTACAGGGGGC.

This clone was recorded at least ten times. The observed sequence ends 3 residues before the CDR3 terminus, with the missing tail filled in from the germline J gene. The chain combines TRBV7-3 with TRBJ2-1; 14 bases fit TRBD2. Germline CDR1 is SGHTA and CDR2 is FQGTGA. The CDR3 loop spans 16 amino acids. V trimming: 5 bases; J trimming: 7 bases; junction bases outside the gene matches: 7. CDR3 protein: CASSHGTSGGNNEQFF. The sequenced part of the CDR3 DNA is TGTGCCAGCAGCCATGGGACTAGCGGGGGAAATAATGAG.

In this sample, this clone turned up many times. The read finishes 3 residues shy of the CDR3 end, and the germline J gene is used to complete it. The chain joins TRBV9 to TRBJ2-3; 8 positions match TRBD2. V trimming: 4 bases; J trimming: 1 base; junction bases outside the gene matches: 11. The CDR3 extends over 17 amino acids. CDR1 is SGDLS and CDR2 is YYNGEE in the germline V gene. The CDR3: CASSRRWAGGRTDTQYF. CDR3 bases read: TGTGCCAGCAGCCGAAGATGGGCGGGAGGACGCACAGATACG.

This clone has ten or more counts. CDR3 amino acids: CASSQTRGGADGYTF. Incomplete CDR3 DNA: TGCGCCAGCAGCCAGACCCGAGGGGGGGCGGATGGC. This chain connects TRBV4-1 to TRBJ1-2, with D maybe TRBD1 (6 bases). The missing CDR3 end, 3 residues past where the read stops, is filled in from the germline J gene. The CDR3 loop spans 15 amino acids. The V and J ends lost 3 bases and 6 bases respectively, with 17 bases between them. The V gene's germline CDR1 is MGHRA and CDR2 YSYEKL.

This clone was found many times. CDR3 DNA, as far as it was read: TGTGCCAGCAGCCGCACCGGGACAATCGATCAGCCC. Protein: CASSRTGTIDQP. The complete CDR3 sequence is CASSRTGTIDQPQHF. The rearrangement uses TRBV5-6 and TRBJ1-5, with a possible D match to TRBD1 (6 bases). The DNA ends 3 residues before the CDR3 does, and the rest of the CDR3 is filled in from the germline J gene. The CDR3 runs 15 residues. V was trimmed by 4 bases and J by 5 bases, leaving 16 bases between them. Germline V lookup: CDR1 SGHDT, CDR2 YYEEEE.

This clone was picked up many times. The read is 3 residues too short to cover the CDR3 end, so that end is filled in from the germline J gene. The chain links TRBV9 to TRBJ2-1; no clear D gene. Trimming removed 2 bases from V and 0 bases from J, with 6 bases in between. CDR1 and CDR2 (germline): SGDLS, YYNGEE. The CDR3 length is 14 residues. The sequenced part of the CDR3 DNA is TGTGCCAGCAGCGTGGGCAGCTCCTACAATGAG. Translation: CASSVGSSYNE. The entire CDR3 reads CASSVGSSYNEQFF.